This T cell receptor beta chain comes out of a study of CD8 T cells in Susac syndrome. Findings of the study overall: It was acknowledged in the study that the number of individuals who were included in its TCR sequencing and HLA analysis was relatively small.

This CDR3 is 13 amino acids long. V lost 6 bases to trimming and J lost 11 bases; unmatched junction nucleotides: 10. Germline V gene data show CDR1 as MNHEY and CDR2 as SMNVEV (reference sequence). Sequencing targeted TCR beta in blood CD8+ and CD4+ T cells. TEMRA cells were FACS-enriched, and CD8+ and CD4+ T cells were isolated negatively. Random hexamers primed reverse transcription of roughly 0.45 to 1 ug RNA. The immunoSEQ assay covered 54 Vbeta and 13 Jbeta segments for CDR3. MiXCR, run by TCRdb on the immunoSEQ multiplex PCR reads, gives a single entry per CDR3 protein. The data show approximately 110,000 distinct CDR3 sequences, 85% to 95% seen once. A note on this clonotype: What it binds is unknown.

The chain employs TRBV27 and TRBJ1-5; 7 bases match TRBD1. This clonotype was sampled from a human donor with multiple sclerosis. The sample was CD8+ T cells from PBMCs. The CDR3 protein is CASSRGYGLAQHF. In nucleotides, the CDR3 is TGTGCCAGCAGCAGGGGGTACGGGTTGGCCCAGCATTTT.